This passage covers 2 T cell receptor beta chains from one sample sequenced in a study of early T cells in non-severe SARS-CoV-2 infection. TCRdb called the 5' RACE reads again in MiXCR, with one record for every CDR3 protein. The table has about 30,000 distinct CDR3 sequences, 6.6% seen once. The source material was whole blood. Source of these receptors: an adult who was a healthcare worker with PCR-confirmed SARS-CoV-2 infection or an uninfected control (not recorded which).

This clonotype was counted many times. The chain joins TRBV6-5 to TRBJ2-3; 9 bases agree with TRBD2. This CDR3 has 17 amino acids. The V gene end was trimmed by 0 bases and the J gene end by 1 base; junction bases not matched to a gene: 5. The germline gives CDR1 MNHEY, CDR2 SVGAGI. The CDR3 DNA reads TGTGCCAGCAGTTACTCGATTGGGACTAGCCGCACAGATACGCAGTATTTT. Encoded protein: CASSYSIGTSRTDTQYF.

This clonotype was observed many times. This rearrangement joins TRBV15 to TRBJ2-7; D is possibly TRBD1 (5 bases). The V gene's germline CDR1 is LNHNV and CDR2 YYDKDF (reference sequence). Trimming stripped 3 bases from V and 5 bases from J, with 11 bases between. CDR3 length: 13 residues. The CDR3 here is CATSRTTENEQYF. CDR3 DNA sequence: TGTGCCACCAGCAGGACGACAGAAAACGAGCAGTACTTC.